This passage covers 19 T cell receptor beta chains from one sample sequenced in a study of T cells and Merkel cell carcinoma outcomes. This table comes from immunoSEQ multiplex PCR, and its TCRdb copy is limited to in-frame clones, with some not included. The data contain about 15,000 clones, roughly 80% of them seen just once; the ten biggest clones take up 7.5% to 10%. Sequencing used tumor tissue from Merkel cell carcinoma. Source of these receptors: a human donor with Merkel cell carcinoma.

The CDR3 coding sequence is TGTGCCAGCAGCCCTAGGCAGGGACAGGAAGAGACCCAGTACTTC. Protein sequence: CASSPRQGQEETQYF. The chain joins TRBV4-2 to TRBJ2-5; 8 bases match TRBD1. The CDR3 contains 15 residues. Germline V gives CDR1 LGHNA, CDR2 YNFKEQ. J lost 3 bases, V lost 4 bases, and 7 bases had no gene match.

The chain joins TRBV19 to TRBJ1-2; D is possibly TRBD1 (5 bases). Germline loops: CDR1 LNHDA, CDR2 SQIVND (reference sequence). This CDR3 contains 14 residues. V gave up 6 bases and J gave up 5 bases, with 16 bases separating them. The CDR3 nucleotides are TGTGCCAGTAGCATCACAGGAGGGGAGTATGGCTACACCTTC. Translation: CASSITGGEYGYTF.

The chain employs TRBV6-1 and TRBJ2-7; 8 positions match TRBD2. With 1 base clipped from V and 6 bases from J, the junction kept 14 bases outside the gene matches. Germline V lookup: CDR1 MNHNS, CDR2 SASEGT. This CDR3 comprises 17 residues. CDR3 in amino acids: CASSEGSGIGGAGEQYF. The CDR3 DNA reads TGTGCCAGCAGTGAAGGTAGCGGGATAGGGGGGGCCGGCGAGCAGTACTTC.

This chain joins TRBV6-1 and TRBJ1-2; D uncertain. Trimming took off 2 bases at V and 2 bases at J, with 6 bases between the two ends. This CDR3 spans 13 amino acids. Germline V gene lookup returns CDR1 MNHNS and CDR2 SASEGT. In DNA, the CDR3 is TGTGCCAGCAGTGAACAAAAAAACTATGGCTACACCTTC. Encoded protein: CASSEQKNYGYTF.

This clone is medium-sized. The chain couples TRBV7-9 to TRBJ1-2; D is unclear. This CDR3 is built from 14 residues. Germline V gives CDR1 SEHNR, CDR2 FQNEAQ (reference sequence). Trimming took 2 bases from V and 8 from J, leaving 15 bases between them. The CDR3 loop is CASSLTGQTFGYTF. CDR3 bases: TGTGCCAGCAGCTTAACTGGCCAGACTTTCGGCTACACCTTC.

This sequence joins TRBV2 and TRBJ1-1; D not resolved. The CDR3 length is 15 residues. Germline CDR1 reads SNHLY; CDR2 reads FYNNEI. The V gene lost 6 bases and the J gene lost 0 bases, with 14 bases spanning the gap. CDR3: CASRKETTLNTEAFF. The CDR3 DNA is TGTGCCAGCAGGAAGGAGACTACCTTGAACACTGAAGCTTTCTTT.

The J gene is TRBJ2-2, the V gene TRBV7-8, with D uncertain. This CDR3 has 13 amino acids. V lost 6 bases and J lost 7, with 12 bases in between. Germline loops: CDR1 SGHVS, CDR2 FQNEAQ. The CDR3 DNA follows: TGTGCCAGCAGGTTTAGGTGGGGCGGGGAGCTGTTTTTT. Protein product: CASRFRWGGELFF.

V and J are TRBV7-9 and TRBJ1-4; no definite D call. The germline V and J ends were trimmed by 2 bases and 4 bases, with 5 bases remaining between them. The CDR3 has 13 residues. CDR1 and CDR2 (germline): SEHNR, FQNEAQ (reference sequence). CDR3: CASSLQYNEKLFF. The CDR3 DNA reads TGTGCCAGCAGCTTACAATATAATGAAAAACTGTTTTTT.

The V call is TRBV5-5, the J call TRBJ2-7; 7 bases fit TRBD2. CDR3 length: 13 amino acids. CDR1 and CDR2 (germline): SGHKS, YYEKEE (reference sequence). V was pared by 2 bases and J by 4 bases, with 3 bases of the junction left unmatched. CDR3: CASSFSAGYEQYF. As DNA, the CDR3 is TGTGCCAGCAGCTTCTCAGCGGGATACGAGCAGTACTTC.

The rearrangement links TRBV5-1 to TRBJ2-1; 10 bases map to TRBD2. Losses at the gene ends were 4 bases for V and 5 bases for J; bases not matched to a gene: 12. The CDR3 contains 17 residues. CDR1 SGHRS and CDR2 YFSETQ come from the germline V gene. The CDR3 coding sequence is TGCGCCAGCAGCGGAGGCCTACGGACTAGCGGAAACAATGAGCAGTTCTTC. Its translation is CASSGGLRTSGNNEQFF.

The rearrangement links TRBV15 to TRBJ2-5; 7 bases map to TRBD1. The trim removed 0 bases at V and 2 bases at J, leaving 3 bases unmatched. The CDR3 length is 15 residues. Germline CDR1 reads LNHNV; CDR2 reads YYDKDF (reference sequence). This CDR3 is CATSRDTTGQETQYF. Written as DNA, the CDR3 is TGTGCCACCAGCAGAGATACGACAGGGCAAGAGACCCAGTACTTC. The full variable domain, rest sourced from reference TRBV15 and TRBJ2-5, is DAMVIQNPRYQVTQFGKPVTLSCSQTLNHNVMYWYQQKSSQAPKLLFHYYDKDFNNEADTPDNFQSRRPNTSFCFLDIRSPGLGDTAMYLCATSRDTTGQETQYFGPGTRLLVL.

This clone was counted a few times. The CDR3 DNA sequence: TGCGCCAGCAGCGACGGACAGGGGTTCGTCTATGGCTACACCTTC. Protein product: CASSDGQGFVYGYTF. V is TRBV5-1 and J is TRBJ1-2; 9 bases are a match to TRBD1. V lost 4 bases and J lost 4; bases outside the gene matches: 8. Germline CDR1 is SGHRS and CDR2 is YFSETQ. This CDR3 is 15 amino acids long.

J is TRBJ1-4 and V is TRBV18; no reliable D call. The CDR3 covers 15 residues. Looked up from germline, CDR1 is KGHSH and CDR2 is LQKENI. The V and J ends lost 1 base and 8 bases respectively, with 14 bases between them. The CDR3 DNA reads TGTGCCAGCTCACCACGTGGTCCACCCGAGGAAAAACTGTTTTTT. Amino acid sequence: CASSPRGPPEEKLFF.

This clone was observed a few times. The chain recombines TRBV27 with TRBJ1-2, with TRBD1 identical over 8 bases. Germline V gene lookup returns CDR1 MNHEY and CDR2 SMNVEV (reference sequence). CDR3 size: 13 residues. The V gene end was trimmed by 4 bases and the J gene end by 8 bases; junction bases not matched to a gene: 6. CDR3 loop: CASSSQGARGYTF. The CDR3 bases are TGTGCCAGCAGTTCTCAGGGGGCGCGGGGCTACACCTTC.

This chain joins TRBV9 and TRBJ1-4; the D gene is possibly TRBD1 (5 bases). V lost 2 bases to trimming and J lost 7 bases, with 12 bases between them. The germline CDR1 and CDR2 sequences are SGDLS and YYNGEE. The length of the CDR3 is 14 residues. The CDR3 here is CASSVSRVGEKLFF. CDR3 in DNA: TGTGCCAGCAGCGTCAGCAGGGTTGGTGAAAAACTGTTTTTT.

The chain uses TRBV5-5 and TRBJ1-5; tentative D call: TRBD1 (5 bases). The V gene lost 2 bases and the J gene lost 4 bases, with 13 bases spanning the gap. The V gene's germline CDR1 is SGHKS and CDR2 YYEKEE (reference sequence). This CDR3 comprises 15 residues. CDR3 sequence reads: CASSLGASSNQPQHF. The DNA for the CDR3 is TGTGCCAGCAGCTTAGGGGCCAGCTCGAATCAGCCCCAGCATTTT.

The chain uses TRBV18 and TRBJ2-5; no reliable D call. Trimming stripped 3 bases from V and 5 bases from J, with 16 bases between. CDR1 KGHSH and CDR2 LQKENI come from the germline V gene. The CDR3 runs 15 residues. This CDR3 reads CASSPPRREDETQYF. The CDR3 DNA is TGTGCCAGCTCACCCCCCCGGCGAGAGGACGAGACCCAGTACTTC.

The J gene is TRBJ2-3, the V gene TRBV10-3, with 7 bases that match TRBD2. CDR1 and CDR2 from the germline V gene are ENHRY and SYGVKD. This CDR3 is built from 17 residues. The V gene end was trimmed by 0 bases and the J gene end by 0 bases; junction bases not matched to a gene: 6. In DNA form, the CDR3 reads TGTGCCATCAGTGAGTCCTATCCTAGCGGCAGCACAGATACGCAGTATTTT. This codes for CAISESYPSGSTDTQYF.

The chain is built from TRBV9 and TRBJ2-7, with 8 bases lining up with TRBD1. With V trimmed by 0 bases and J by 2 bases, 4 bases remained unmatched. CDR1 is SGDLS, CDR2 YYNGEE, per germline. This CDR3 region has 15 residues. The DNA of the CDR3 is TGTGCCAGCAGCGTAGGACAGGGGAACCCCTACGAGCAGTACTTC. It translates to CASSVGQGNPYEQYF.